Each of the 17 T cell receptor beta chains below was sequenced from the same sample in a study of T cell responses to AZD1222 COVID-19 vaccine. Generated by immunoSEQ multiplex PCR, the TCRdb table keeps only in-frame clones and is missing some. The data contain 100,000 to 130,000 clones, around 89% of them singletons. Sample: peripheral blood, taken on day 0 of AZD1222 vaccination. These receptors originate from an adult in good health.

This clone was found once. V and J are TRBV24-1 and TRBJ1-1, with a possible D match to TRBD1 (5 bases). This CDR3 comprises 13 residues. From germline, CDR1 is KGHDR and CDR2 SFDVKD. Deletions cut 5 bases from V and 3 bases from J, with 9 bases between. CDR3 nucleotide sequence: TGTGCCACCAGTGTATCGGGGGACACTGAAGCTTTCTTT. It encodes CATSVSGDTEAFF.

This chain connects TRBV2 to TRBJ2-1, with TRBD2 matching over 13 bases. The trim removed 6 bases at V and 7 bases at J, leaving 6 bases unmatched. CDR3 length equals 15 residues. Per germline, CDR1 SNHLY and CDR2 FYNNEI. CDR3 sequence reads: CASRGGLAGVNEQFF. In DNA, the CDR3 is TGTGCCAGCAGGGGTGGACTAGCGGGAGTGAATGAGCAGTTCTTC.

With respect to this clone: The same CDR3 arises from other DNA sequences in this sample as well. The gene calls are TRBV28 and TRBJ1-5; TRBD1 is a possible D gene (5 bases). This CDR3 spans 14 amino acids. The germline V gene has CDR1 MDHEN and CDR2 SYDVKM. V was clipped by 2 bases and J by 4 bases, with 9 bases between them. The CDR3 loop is CASSLMGGNQPQHF. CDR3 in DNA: TGTGCCAGCAGTTTAATGGGGGGGAATCAGCCCCAGCATTTT.

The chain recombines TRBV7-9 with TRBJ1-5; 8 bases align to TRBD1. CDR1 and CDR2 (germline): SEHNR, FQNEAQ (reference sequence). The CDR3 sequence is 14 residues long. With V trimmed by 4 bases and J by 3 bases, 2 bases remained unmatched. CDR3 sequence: CASSWTGNNQPQHF. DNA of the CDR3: TGTGCCAGCAGCTGGACAGGGAACAATCAGCCCCAGCATTTT.

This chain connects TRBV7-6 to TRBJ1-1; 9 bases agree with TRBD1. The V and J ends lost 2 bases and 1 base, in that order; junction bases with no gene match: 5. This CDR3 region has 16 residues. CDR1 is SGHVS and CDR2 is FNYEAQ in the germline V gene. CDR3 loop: CASSLLGDRENTEAFF. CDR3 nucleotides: TGTGCCAGCAGCTTATTAGGGGACAGGGAGAACACTGAAGCTTTCTTT.

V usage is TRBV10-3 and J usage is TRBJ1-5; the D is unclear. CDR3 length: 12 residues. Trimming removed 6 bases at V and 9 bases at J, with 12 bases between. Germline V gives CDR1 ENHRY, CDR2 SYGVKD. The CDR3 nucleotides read TGTGCCATCAGACCTAACTCGGGGCCCCAGCATTTT. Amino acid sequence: CAIRPNSGPQHF.

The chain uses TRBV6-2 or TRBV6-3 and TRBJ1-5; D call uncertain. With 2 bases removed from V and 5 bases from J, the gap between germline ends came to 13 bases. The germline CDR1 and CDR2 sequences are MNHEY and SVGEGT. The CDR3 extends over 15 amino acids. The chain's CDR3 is CASSYTTPWDQPQHF. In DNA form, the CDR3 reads TGTGCCAGCAGTTACACGACCCCCTGGGATCAGCCCCAGCATTTT.

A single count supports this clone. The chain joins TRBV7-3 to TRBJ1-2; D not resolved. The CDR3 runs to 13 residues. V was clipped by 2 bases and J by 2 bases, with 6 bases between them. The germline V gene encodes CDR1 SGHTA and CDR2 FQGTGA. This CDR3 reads CASSLGPNYGYTF. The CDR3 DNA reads TGTGCCAGCAGCTTAGGCCCAAACTATGGCTACACCTTC.

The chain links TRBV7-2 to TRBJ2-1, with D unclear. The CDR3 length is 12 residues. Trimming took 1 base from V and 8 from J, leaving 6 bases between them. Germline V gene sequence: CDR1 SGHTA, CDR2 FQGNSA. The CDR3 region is CASSLVDHEQFF. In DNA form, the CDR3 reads TGTGCCAGCAGCTTAGTCGATCATGAGCAGTTCTTC.

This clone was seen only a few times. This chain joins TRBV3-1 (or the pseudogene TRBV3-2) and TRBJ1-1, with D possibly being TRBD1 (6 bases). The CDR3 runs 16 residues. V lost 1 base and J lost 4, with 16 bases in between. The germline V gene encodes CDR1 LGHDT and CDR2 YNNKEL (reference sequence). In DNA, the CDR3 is TGTGCCAGCAGCCAAGGAGGGGGGGTGATGGTCACTGAAGCTTTCTTT. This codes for CASSQGGGVMVTEAFF.

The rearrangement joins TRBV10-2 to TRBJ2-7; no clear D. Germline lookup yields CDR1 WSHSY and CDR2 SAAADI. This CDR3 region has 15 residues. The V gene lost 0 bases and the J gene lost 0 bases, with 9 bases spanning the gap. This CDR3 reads CASSESRSLSYEQYF. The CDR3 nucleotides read TGCGCCAGCAGTGAGTCACGGAGTCTCTCCTACGAGCAGTACTTC.

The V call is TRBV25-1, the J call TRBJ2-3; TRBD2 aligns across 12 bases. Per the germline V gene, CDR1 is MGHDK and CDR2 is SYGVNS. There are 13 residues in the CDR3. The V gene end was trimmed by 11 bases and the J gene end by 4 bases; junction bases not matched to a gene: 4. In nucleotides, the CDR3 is TGTGCCGCTAGCGGGAGGGGTGCAGATACGCAGTATTTT. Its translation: CAASGRGADTQYF.

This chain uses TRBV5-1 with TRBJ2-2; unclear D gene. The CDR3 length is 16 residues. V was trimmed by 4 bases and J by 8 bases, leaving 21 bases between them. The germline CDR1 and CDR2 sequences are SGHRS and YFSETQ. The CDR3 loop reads CASSASETGVAGELFF. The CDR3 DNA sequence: TGCGCCAGCAGCGCGTCGGAAACCGGAGTCGCTGGGGAGCTGTTTTTT.

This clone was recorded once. The CDR3 DNA reads TGTGCCATCAGCCGGGGTAGCGGGAGGGCCTACGAGCAGTACTTC. Translation gives CAISRGSGRAYEQYF. The chain is built from TRBV10-3 and TRBJ2-7; 11 bases match TRBD2. The CDR3 consists of 15 residues. Germline V gene lookup returns CDR1 ENHRY and CDR2 SYGVKD. J gave up 2 bases and V 6 bases, and 6 bases lay outside the gene matches.

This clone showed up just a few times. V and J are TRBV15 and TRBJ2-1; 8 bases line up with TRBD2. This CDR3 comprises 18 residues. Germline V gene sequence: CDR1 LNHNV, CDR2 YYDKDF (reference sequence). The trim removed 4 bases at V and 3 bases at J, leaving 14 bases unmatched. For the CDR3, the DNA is TGTGCCACCAGCACCACCGGCAGCGGGAGAATTTACTACAATGAGCAGTTCTTC. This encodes CATSTTGSGRIYYNEQFF.

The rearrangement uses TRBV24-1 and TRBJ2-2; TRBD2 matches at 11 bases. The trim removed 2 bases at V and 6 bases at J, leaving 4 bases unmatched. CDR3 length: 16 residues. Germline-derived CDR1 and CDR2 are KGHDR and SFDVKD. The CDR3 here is CATSDWASGRSGELFF. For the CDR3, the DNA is TGTGCCACCAGTGATTGGGCTAGCGGGAGGTCCGGGGAGCTGTTTTTT.

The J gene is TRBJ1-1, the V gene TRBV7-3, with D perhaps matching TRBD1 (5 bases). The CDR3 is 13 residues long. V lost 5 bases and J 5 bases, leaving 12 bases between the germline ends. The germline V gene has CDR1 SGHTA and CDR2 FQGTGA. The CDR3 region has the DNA TGTGCCAGCAGCCCAGGGACGGGAACTGAAGCTTTCTTT. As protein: CASSPGTGTEAFF.